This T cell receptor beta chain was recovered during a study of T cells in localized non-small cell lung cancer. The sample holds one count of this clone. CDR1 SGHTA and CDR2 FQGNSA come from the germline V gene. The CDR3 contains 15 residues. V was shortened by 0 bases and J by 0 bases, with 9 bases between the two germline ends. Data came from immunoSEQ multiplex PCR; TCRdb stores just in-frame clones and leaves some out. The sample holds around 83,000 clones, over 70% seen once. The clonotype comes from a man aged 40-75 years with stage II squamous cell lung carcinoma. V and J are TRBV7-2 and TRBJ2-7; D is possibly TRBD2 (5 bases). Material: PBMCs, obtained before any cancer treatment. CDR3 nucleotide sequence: TGTGCCAGCAGCTTAGCAGGACTGAGCTCCTACGAGCAGTACTTC. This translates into CASSLAGLSSYEQYF.